The 19 T cell receptor beta chains presented below share a single source sample, sequenced in a study of T cell responses to AZD1222 COVID-19 vaccine. Data came from immunoSEQ multiplex PCR; TCRdb stores just in-frame clones and leaves some out. In the table there are some 99,000 clones, approximately 84% of which are singletons. The sample in question was peripheral blood, obtained 28 days after the second AZD1222 dose. The receptors here all came from an adult who received the AZD1222 COVID-19 vaccine.

The rearrangement uses TRBV5-1 and TRBJ1-4; D remains ambiguous. V was clipped by 4 bases and J by 2 bases, with 9 bases between them. CDR3 size: 14 residues. Germline CDR1 and CDR2: SGHRS and YFSETQ. The CDR3 bases are TGCGCCAGCAGCGGAGGGTTGACTAATGAAAAACTGTTTTTT. Amino acids: CASSGGLTNEKLFF.

This CDR3 reads CASSEDSFSANYGYTF. Written as DNA, the CDR3 is TGTGCCAGCAGCGAGGACAGTTTCTCAGCTAACTATGGCTACACCTTC. The V gene is TRBV7-2, the J gene TRBJ1-2; possible D gene TRBD1, 6 bases. The CDR3 length is 16 residues. Trimming removed 5 bases at V and 0 bases at J, with 16 bases between. Looked up from germline, CDR1 is SGHTA and CDR2 is FQGNSA. Full variable domain (outside the CDR3, taken from reference TRBV7-2 and TRBJ1-2): GAGVSQSPSNKVTEKGKDVELRCDPISGHTALYWYRQSLGQGLEFLIYFQGNSAPDKSGLPSDRFSAERTGGSVSTLTIQRTQQEDSAVYLCASSEDSFSANYGYTFGSGTRLTVV.

The chain links TRBV5-4 to TRBJ1-4; no reliable D call. This CDR3 comprises 14 residues. Per the germline V gene, CDR1 is SGHNT and CDR2 is YYREEE (reference sequence). The V and J ends lost 2 bases and 0 bases respectively, with 5 bases between them. CDR3 DNA: TGTGCCAGCAGCTTCGCCACAACTAATGAAAAACTGTTTTTT. This gives the protein CASSFATTNEKLFF.

The chain uses TRBV6-5 and TRBJ1-5, with D possibly TRBD1 on 6 matching bases. Deletions cut 6 bases from V and 3 bases from J, with 12 bases between. This CDR3 has 14 amino acids. Germline V gene data show CDR1 as MNHEY and CDR2 as SVGAGI. CDR3 sequence reads: CASSLGQNNQPQHF. Here the CDR3 DNA reads TGTGCCAGCAGCCTTGGACAGAACAATCAGCCCCAGCATTTT.

The chain uses TRBV3-1 (or the pseudogene TRBV3-2) and TRBJ1-2; D uncertain. The CDR3 is 16 amino acids. The germline V and J ends were trimmed by 4 bases and 0 bases, with 15 bases remaining between them. Germline loops: CDR1 LGHDT, CDR2 YNNKEL (reference sequence). The CDR3 sequence: CASSLTPARANYGYTF. The DNA of the CDR3 is TGTGCCAGCAGCCTAACCCCCGCGCGGGCTAACTATGGCTACACCTTC.

The chain links TRBV12-5 to TRBJ1-5, with D tentatively TRBD1 (6 bases). CDR1 and CDR2 (germline): LGHNT, FRNRAP. The length of the CDR3 is 13 residues. V dropped 8 bases and J dropped 7 bases, with 15 bases sitting between them. The CDR3 DNA reads TGTGCTAGTAGTTCAGGGGATGGACAGCCCCAGCATTTT. It codes for CASSSGDGQPQHF. The variable domain in full, completed from reference TRBV12-5 and TRBJ1-5, reads DARVTQTPRHKVTEMGQEVTMRCQPILGHNTVFWYRQTMMQGLELLAYFRNRAPLDDSGMPKDRFSAEMPDATLATLKIQPSEPRDSAVYFCASSSGDGQPQHFGDGTRLSIL.

The chain uses TRBV19 and TRBJ1-2, with 11 bases aligning to TRBD1. Trimming cost V 7 bases and J 4 bases; bases outside gene matches: 5. There are 14 residues in the CDR3. Germline CDR1 reads LNHDA; CDR2 reads SQIVND (reference sequence). CDR3: CASTGQGAIYGYTF. The CDR3 DNA reads as TGTGCCAGTACCGGACAGGGGGCAATCTATGGCTACACCTTC.

The chain combines TRBV7-2 with TRBJ1-2, with no clear D. Per the germline V gene, CDR1 is SGHTA and CDR2 is FQGNSA. The CDR3 runs 15 residues. Trimming took 0 bases from V and 5 from J, leaving 13 bases between them. CDR3 region: CASSLAASLDYGYTF. The CDR3 DNA follows: TGTGCCAGCAGCTTAGCAGCCAGCCTCGATTATGGCTACACCTTC. Based on the CDR3 plus reference TRBV7-2 and TRBJ1-2, the full variable domain is GAGVSQSPSNKVTEKGKDVELRCDPISGHTALYWYRQSLGQGLEFLIYFQGNSAPDKSGLPSDRFSAERTGGSVSTLTIQRTQQEDSAVYLCASSLAASLDYGYTFGSGTRLTVV.

The rearrangement uses TRBV4-2 and TRBJ2-7; no clear D. Trimming removed 2 bases at V and 5 bases at J, with 13 bases between. This CDR3 spans 14 amino acids. Looked up from germline, CDR1 is LGHNA and CDR2 is YNFKEQ. The CDR3 sequence: CASSQLGPNDEQYF. The CDR3 DNA sequence: TGTGCCAGCAGCCAATTAGGACCCAACGACGAGCAGTACTTC.

The V gene is TRBV15, the J gene TRBJ1-2; 7 nucleotides match TRBD1. This CDR3 is built from 17 residues. The V and J ends lost 5 bases and 5 bases, in that order; junction bases with no gene match: 17. The germline gives CDR1 LNHNV, CDR2 YYDKDF (reference sequence). The CDR3 nucleotides are TGTGCCACCAGCCAGCAAAGCCTAAGGACAGGAACGTATGGCTACACCTTC. Protein product: CATSQQSLRTGTYGYTF.

The chain combines TRBV29-1 with TRBJ1-2; D gene uncertain. The CDR3 is made up of 12 amino acids. Trimming stripped 4 bases from V and 0 bases from J, with 6 bases between. Germline CDR1 SQVTM, CDR2 ANQGSEA. The CDR3 is CSVVRTNYGYTF. CDR3 DNA sequence: TGCAGCGTTGTACGGACTAACTATGGCTACACCTTC. Full variable domain (outside the CDR3, taken from reference TRBV29-1 and TRBJ1-2): SAVISQKPSRDICQRGTSLTIQCQVDSQVTMMFWYRQQPGQSLTLIATANQGSEATYESGFVIDKFPISRPNLTFSTLTVSNMSPEDSSIYLCSVVRTNYGYTFGSGTRLTVV.

This clone is a singleton in its sample. The chain joins TRBV3-1 (or the pseudogene TRBV3-2) to TRBJ2-1, with TRBD2 identical over 13 bases. J lost 10 bases, V lost 6 bases, and 9 bases had no gene match. Germline V gives CDR1 LGHDT, CDR2 YNNKEL (reference sequence). The CDR3 is made up of 15 amino acids. CDR3 region: CASRSGLAGRGEQFF. The CDR3 region has the DNA TGTGCCAGCAGGTCGGGACTAGCGGGAAGGGGAGAGCAGTTCTTC.

The rearrangement links TRBV19 to TRBJ1-1; the match to TRBD1 covers 9 bases. The germline CDR1 and CDR2 sequences are LNHDA and SQIVND (reference sequence). CDR3 length equals 14 residues. V dropped 8 bases and J dropped 2; count of bases not matched to a gene: 6. CDR3 sequence reads: CASARGQGNTEAFF. The CDR3 DNA follows: TGTGCCAGTGCAAGGGGACAGGGAAACACTGAAGCTTTCTTT. Combining the CDR3 with reference TRBV19 and TRBJ1-1 gives the whole variable domain DGGITQSPKYLFRKEGQNVTLSCEQNLNHDAMYWYRQDPGQGLRLIYYSQIVNDFQKGDIAEGYSVSREKKESFPLTVTSAQKNPTAFYLCASARGQGNTEAFFGQGTRLTVV.

The chain carries TRBV6-5 and TRBJ2-1, with D possibly being TRBD2 (6 bases). The V and J ends lost 2 bases and 2 bases respectively, with 7 bases between them. Germline CDR1 and CDR2: MNHEY and SVGAGI. CDR3 length equals 14 residues. The CDR3 here is CASSYGTPYNEQFF. The DNA of the CDR3 is TGTGCCAGCAGTTACGGGACTCCCTACAATGAGCAGTTCTTC.

The chain links TRBV5-1 to TRBJ1-1, with D unclear. The V gene's germline CDR1 is SGHRS and CDR2 YFSETQ. Trimming left V 4 bases short and J 10 bases short, with 14 bases between. The CDR3 runs 12 residues. CDR3 residues: CASSTGRSGAFF. Here the CDR3 DNA reads TGCGCCAGCAGCACTGGACGGTCGGGAGCTTTCTTT.

This sequence joins TRBV10-3 and TRBJ2-1; TRBD2 aligns across 7 bases. The CDR3 runs 15 residues. Germline lookup yields CDR1 ENHRY and CDR2 SYGVKD. Losses at the gene ends were 5 bases for V and 6 bases for J; bases not matched to a gene: 10. Here the CDR3 DNA reads TGTGCCATCAGTCGCCTAGCGGAGCGTGGCAATGAGCAGTTCTTC. It encodes CAISRLAERGNEQFF.

V usage is TRBV9 and J usage is TRBJ2-5; D is tentatively TRBD1 or TRBD2 (6 bases each). The CDR3 totals 15 residues. Germline V gene data show CDR1 as SGDLS and CDR2 as YYNGEE. V was pared by 0 bases and J by 1 base, with 10 bases between. The CDR3 coding sequence is TGTGCCAGCAGCGTAGTGGGGGGCTTCCAAGAGACCCAGTACTTC. Protein product: CASSVVGGFQETQYF.

The chain couples TRBV7-3 to TRBJ2-1; D unclear. V was pared by 5 bases and J by 9 bases, with 17 bases between. Germline CDR1 SGHTA, CDR2 FQGTGA. This CDR3 is 14 amino acids long. The CDR3 DNA reads as TGTGCCAGCAGCCCCAGCCTGCATGGCACTGAGCAGTTCTTC. It codes for CASSPSLHGTEQFF.

The V and J genes are TRBV4-1 and TRBJ2-7; 11 bases agree with TRBD2. J was trimmed by 5 bases and V by 1 base; bases with no gene match: 4. The CDR3 length is 15 residues. The germline V gene encodes CDR1 MGHRA and CDR2 YSYEKL. CDR3 in amino acids: CASSQGVLAGDEQYF. CDR3 coding DNA: TGCGCCAGCAGCCAAGGAGTACTAGCGGGAGACGAGCAGTACTTC.